This T cell receptor (beta chain) was identified in a study of T-cell reconstitution after alpha-beta-depleted transplantation in children (dated by TCRdb to 2015 to 2016). Regarding the complete study: Using TCR repertoire profiling, the study quantitatively followed how T-cell immune reconstitution unfolded in children after TCRalphabeta/CD19-depleted allogeneic hematopoietic cell transplantation. Study-level results and caveats: In some patients, high TCRbeta diversity at day 60 was attributed to recipient T cells and intrathymic progenitors that had survived conditioning. About two months after transplant, the apparently early recovery of alphabetaT-cell counts reportedly depended on just several hundred clones that had expanded rapidly and came from non-depleted graft cells. The frequencies of hyperexpanded clones fell over the following months, and after one year, T-cell counts and TCRbeta diversity were mostly attributed to newly produced T cells.

In the paper's terms, the time point label means: day 60 (about 2 months) after transplantation. Per the publication, the treatment or condition label means: allogeneic hematopoietic cell transplantation with graft depleted of TCRalphabeta T cells and CD19 B cells. The children who served as transplant recipients had been given grafts of TCRalphabeta/CD19-depleted allogeneic hematopoietic cells. This clonotype was recorded a few times. What this receptor recognizes is not known. One base away there is no much larger clone; base qualities are not given. The CDR3 measures 17 amino acids from cysteine to phenylalanine. Here the CDR3 DNA is all that survives: 51 bases in frame from base 1. V is shortened by 2 bases, J by 2 bases, and the region joining them spans 20 bases. Looking up the germline V gene yields CDR1 SGHRS and CDR2 YFSETQ. Preparation of the library involved PCR. The instrument was an Illumina HiSeq 2500. Molecular barcoding was employed in the preparation of TCR libraries, with unique molecular identifiers being used to normalize TCRbeta repertoire quantification. TCRdb reprocessed the public reads (quality trimming at Q25 with fastp, clone calling with MiXCR) and kept in-frame beta chains. Every distinct CDR3 protein forms one entry, paired with its most common genes and DNA. Present in this sample are under 60,000 distinct CDR3 sequences, roughly 5% of which were seen just once. The top ten constitute more than 30% of the sample.

This clonotype was sampled from a female patient aged 2-15 years who had a stem cell transplant for aplastic anemia, so the T cells may come from the graft donor. The starting material was PBMCs, mostly from graft donor cells, obtained 60 days after TCRalphabeta/CD19-depleted stem cell transplant. This receptor chain uses TRBV5-1 and TRBJ2-7; matching of 7 bases hints at TRBD2 as the D gene. This receptor carries the CDR3 CASSFGGGQPFAYEQYF. The DNA reads as follows: TGCGCCAGCAGCTTTGGCGGGGGCCAACCGTTCGCCTACGAGCAGTACTTC.